The clone carrying this T cell receptor beta chain appeared once. V shed 1 base and J shed 9 bases, with 9 bases lying between them. In germline, CDR1 is LGHDT, CDR2 YNNKEL (reference sequence). The CDR3 length is 12 residues. The data belong to a study of blood T cell repertoires in COVID-19. On the study more broadly: Specimens from acute and convalescent COVID-19 originated in the United States, Italy and Spain. The cDNA or gDNA used as material had been derived from T cells, B-cell-depleted T cells, or PBMCs.

In the study's own analysis: Estimation of nucleated cell counts was performed using reference gene primer amplification. Assay used: immunoSEQ multiplex PCR; TCRdb lists only in-frame clones, some missing. V and J calls and clone size are those listed in that table; D and trimming were worked out from the DNA. Altogether about 230,000 clones are present, roughly 82% being singletons, with the ten largest covering about 2.1%. V gene TRBV3-1 (or the pseudogene TRBV3-2) combines with J gene TRBJ1-1; D is possibly TRBD1 (6 bases). The sample was peripheral blood. The sequence was obtained from a man aged 40-49 years who had recovered from COVID-19. The CDR3 loop is CASSQGGGKAFF. In DNA, the CDR3 is TGTGCCAGCAGCCAAGGAGGGGGAAAAGCTTTCTTT.